This T cell receptor (beta chain) originates from a study of T-cell memory formation after mild COVID-19. Study-level results: Several responding clones turned up in pre-infection memory, indicating that cross-reactive memory may have taken part. Mainly in CM and EM were contracting CD4+ clones; CD8+ were in EMRA.

V lost 6 bases and J lost 7; bases outside the gene matches: 10. The CDR3 has 14 residues. This clonotype has only one observation. What it binds is not known. TCRdb analysed the 5' RACE reads with MiXCR anew, one entry per CDR3 protein. Among 470,000 or so distinct CDR3 sequences listed, roughly 23% were seen once. Sequencing was carried out using PBMCs or a T cell subset sorted from them (not recorded which). The V call is TRBV12-3 or TRBV12-4, the J call TRBJ1-2; 8 bases align to TRBD1. The TCR originated in an adult woman who had mild COVID-19 (a few samples of this study predate the infection). Cell type and time point are not known. The chain's CDR3 is CASSHGQGRSGYTF. CDR3 sequence (DNA): TGTGCCAGCAGCCACGGACAGGGACGTTCTGGCTACACCTTC.